These 18 T cell receptor beta chains originate from one sample sequenced in a study of graft-versus-host responses after intestinal transplantation. Some clones are missing from TCRdb's copy, which holds only in-frame ones; the method was immunoSEQ multiplex PCR. Counted here are 65,000 to 85,000 clones, 80% to 95% occurring once; the ten biggest clones make up roughly 6.3%. The sequencing here drew on bone marrow, taken approximately 100 weeks after intestinal transplantation. The receptors originated from a human patient who received an intestinal transplant, so some T cells may come from the graft donor.

This chain uses TRBV7-2 with TRBJ2-1; D assignment may be TRBD1 or TRBD2 (5 bases each). V gave up 5 bases and J gave up 0 bases, with 14 bases separating them. The CDR3 consists of 16 residues. The germline V gene encodes CDR1 SGHTA and CDR2 FQGNSA. DNA of the CDR3: TGTGCCAGCAGCCAACAAACTAGGGGCTCCTACAATGAGCAGTTCTTC. The encoded protein is CASSQQTRGSYNEQFF.

This rearrangement joins TRBV5-6 to TRBJ2-1; maybe TRBD2 (5 bases). CDR1 SGHDT and CDR2 YYEEEE come from the germline V gene. Trimming took 4 bases from V and 2 from J, leaving 13 bases between them. This CDR3 has 15 amino acids. The CDR3 nucleotides are TGTGCCAGCAGCCAGATCCGCGGGCCCTACAATGAGCAGTTCTTC. Protein product: CASSQIRGPYNEQFF.

The chain combines TRBV27 with TRBJ1-2; the D is unclear. The V gene lost 6 bases and the J gene lost 10 bases, with 18 bases spanning the gap. The CDR3 consists of 13 residues. Per the germline V gene, CDR1 is MNHEY and CDR2 is SMNVEV (reference sequence). CDR3 amino acids: CASSALDDGTYTF. For the CDR3, the DNA is TGTGCCAGCAGCGCCCTGGATGACGGAACCTACACCTTC.

V is TRBV6-5 and J is TRBJ2-1; 8 bases match TRBD2. CDR1 MNHEY and CDR2 SVGAGI come from the germline V gene. The CDR3 is 15 residues long. V lost 0 bases to trimming and J lost 9 bases; unmatched junction nucleotides: 7. The CDR3 is CASSYSMVAGFEQFF. CDR3 nucleotide sequence: TGTGCCAGCAGTTACTCGATGGTAGCGGGATTTGAGCAGTTCTTC.

The chain couples TRBV5-4 to TRBJ2-3; D not certain. This CDR3 is built from 14 residues. Germline V gives CDR1 SGHNT, CDR2 YYREEE (reference sequence). V lost 1 base and J lost 2, with 8 bases in between. In nucleotides, the CDR3 is TGTGCCAGCAGCTTGTGGTCCACCACAGATACGCAGTATTTT. Residues: CASSLWSTTDTQYF.

This chain links TRBV27 with TRBJ1-5; D uncertain. The CDR3 extends over 16 amino acids. Germline CDR1 MNHEY, CDR2 SMNVEV (reference sequence). V lost 0 bases and J lost 1, with 10 bases in between. The chain's CDR3 is CASSLSRGGSNQPQHF. The CDR3 coding sequence is TGTGCCAGCAGTTTATCCCGGGGTGGAAGCAATCAGCCCCAGCATTTT.

The chain couples TRBV16 to TRBJ2-7; D ambiguous. Trimming took 0 bases from V and 6 from J, leaving 6 bases between them. Looked up from germline, CDR1 is KGHSY and CDR2 is FQNENV. The CDR3 runs to 12 residues. CDR3 sequence (DNA): TGTGCCAGCAGCCAATCTAACGGCGAGCAGTACTTC. It specifies CASSQSNGEQYF. The entire variable domain, with the rest obtained from reference TRBV16 and TRBJ2-7, is as follows: GEEVAQTPKHLVRGEGQKAKLYCAPIKGHSYVFWYQQVLKNEFKFLISFQNENVFDETGMPKERFSAKCLPNSPCSLEIQATKLEDSAVYFCASSQSNGEQYFGPGTRLTVT.

This sequence joins TRBV5-1 and TRBJ2-1, with D unclear. The V end lost 2 bases, the J end lost 2 bases, and 5 bases lay between the germline ends. This CDR3 region has 13 residues. CDR1 is SGHRS and CDR2 is YFSETQ in the germline V gene. The CDR3 DNA reads TGCGCCAGCAGCTTCGAAACCTACAATGAGCAGTTCTTC. Protein sequence: CASSFETYNEQFF. The whole variable domain, filled in from reference TRBV5-1 and TRBJ2-1, reads KAGVTQTPRYLIKTRGQQVTLSCSPISGHRSVSWYQQTPGQGLQFLFEYFSETQRNKGNFPGRFSGRQFSNSRSEMNVSTLELGDSALYLCASSFETYNEQFFGPGTRLTVL.

The chain joins TRBV5-1 to TRBJ2-2, with D tentatively TRBD2 (5 bases). The CDR3 extends over 15 amino acids. Germline CDR1 and CDR2: SGHRS and YFSETQ. Between the trimmed V and J ends, which lost 0 bases and 4 bases, there was a span of 10 bases. In DNA, the CDR3 is TGCGCCAGCAGCTTGGCCTGGGCGGGCACCGGGGAGCTGTTTTTT. Translation: CASSLAWAGTGELFF.

This clone was detected only once. CDR3 residues: CASSEALGGLAVFSKNIQYF. The CDR3 DNA reads as TGTGCCAGCAGTGAAGCCCTTGGAGGACTAGCGGTGTTTTCCAAAAACATTCAGTACTTC. V usage is TRBV6-1 and J usage is TRBJ2-4, with TRBD2 matching 10 bases. V dropped 0 bases and J dropped 2; count of bases not matched to a gene: 13. The CDR3 totals 20 residues. Germline V gives CDR1 MNHNS, CDR2 SASEGT.

The chain couples TRBV28 to TRBJ2-4; TRBD1 matches 8 bases. The junction had 6 bases not matched to a gene; V was cut back by 8 bases and J by 0 bases. The CDR3 has 15 residues. Germline loops: CDR1 MDHEN, CDR2 SYDVKM. CDR3 nucleotide sequence: TGTGCCAGCGGACAGGGCCTAAGAGCCAAAAACATTCAGTACTTC. It translates to CASGQGLRAKNIQYF.

The rearrangement uses TRBV19 and TRBJ2-5, with D perhaps matching TRBD1 (6 bases). The closer fit of TRBJ2-7 to the DNA end suggests the J call may be wrong. The CDR3 extends over 14 amino acids. The germline CDR1 and CDR2 sequences are LNHDA and SQIVND (reference sequence). CDR3 sequence (DNA): TGTGCCAGTAGTATCCGTGGACAGCGGAACGAGCAGTACTTC. It translates to CASSIRGQRNEQYF.

The rearrangement uses TRBV7-9 and TRBJ1-1; D not certain. Germline V gene data show CDR1 as SEHNR and CDR2 as FQNEAQ (reference sequence). CDR3 length equals 14 residues. V was pared by 1 base and J by 3 bases, with 9 bases between. CDR3 amino acids: CASSLGARDTEAFF. CDR3 in DNA: TGTGCCAGCAGCTTAGGGGCCCGTGACACTGAAGCTTTCTTT.

By proportion, this clone is medium-sized. V gene TRBV6-1 combines with J gene TRBJ2-7; 8 bases agree with TRBD1. The CDR3 consists of 15 residues. Germline V gives CDR1 MNHNS, CDR2 SASEGT. V lost 2 bases, J lost 2 bases, and 5 bases stayed unmatched. Here the CDR3 reads CASSERGTGPYEQYF. The CDR3 DNA is TGTGCCAGCAGTGAAAGGGGGACAGGTCCCTACGAGCAGTACTTC.

The chain links TRBV11-1 to TRBJ2-4; TRBD2 might be the D (6 bases). Germline lookup yields CDR1 SGHAT and CDR2 FQDESV (reference sequence). V lost 3 bases to trimming and J lost 2 bases, with 8 bases between them. The length of the CDR3 is 14 residues. In DNA, the CDR3 is TGTGCCAGCAGCTTTGGGGGGTCCAAAAACATTCAGTACTTC. As protein: CASSFGGSKNIQYF. The whole variable domain, remainder taken from reference TRBV11-1 and TRBJ2-4, is EAEVAQSPRYKITEKSQAVAFWCDPISGHATLYWYRQILGQGPELLVQFQDESVVDDSQLPKDRFSAERLKGVDSTLKIQPAELGDSAMYLCASSFGGSKNIQYFGAGTRLSVL.

The chain is built from TRBV2 and TRBJ2-3; 11 bases match TRBD2. V trimming: 4 bases; J trimming: 2 bases; junction bases outside the gene matches: 8. The CDR3 consists of 17 residues. In germline, CDR1 is SNHLY, CDR2 FYNNEI. The DNA of the CDR3 is TGTGCCAGCAGTGTCCTACTAGCGGGGGACGACACAGATACGCAGTATTTT. Translating gives CASSVLLAGDDTDTQYF.

This clone was seen a single time. CDR3 region: CASSPPSFGEQFF. The CDR3 nucleotides are TGTGCCAGCAGCCCCCCTAGCTTCGGTGAGCAGTTCTTC. J is TRBJ2-1 and V is TRBV13, with a tentative D call TRBD2 (5 bases). CDR1 PRHDT and CDR2 FYEKMQ come from the germline V gene (reference sequence). CDR3 length: 13 residues. Between the trimmed V and J ends, which lost 5 bases and 9 bases, there was a span of 14 bases.

This clone was recorded only once. The chain joins TRBV7-3 to TRBJ1-1; 8 nucleotides agree with TRBD1. After removal of 5 bases from V and 5 bases from J, the junction contained 13 bases not matched to a gene. The CDR3 runs to 16 residues. CDR1 is SGHTA and CDR2 is FQGTGA in the germline V gene. This CDR3 is CASSPRGGTGITEAFF. The CDR3 region has the DNA TGTGCCAGCAGCCCGAGGGGCGGGACAGGAATAACTGAAGCTTTCTTT.